Included here is one T cell receptor (beta chain) sequence, with context. Its antigen is unknown. Combining a sample-barcoded 5' primer with a J-beta primer mix, a second PCR ran for roughly 7 to 12 cycles. Through a template-switch adaptor with 12 random nucleotides, each cDNA molecule received a tag. TCRdb re-analysed the 5' RACE reads in MiXCR, keeping a single row per CDR3 protein. The table includes roughly 1.9 million distinct CDR3 sequences, 39% detected once. This sample stems from a study of blood T cells in healthy people across ages. Total RNA was extracted at no less than 6 micrograms per sample. Study-wide results and limits: Diversity figures derived from one million T cells were judged to underestimate the true value.

CDR3 size: 15 residues. After removal of 5 bases from V and 4 bases from J, the junction contained 9 bases not matched to a gene. From germline, CDR1 is SGHAT and CDR2 FQNNGV. The sequencing input was blood. The clonotype was recovered from a human donor in good health. V gene TRBV11-2 combines with J gene TRBJ1-2, with TRBD1 identical over 8 bases. The CDR3 DNA follows: TGTGCCAGCAGCGCAAACTCAGGGGGCGGCTATGGCTACACCTTC. Its protein is CASSANSGGGYGYTF.